The rows below give T cell receptor beta chains drawn from one sample of a study of T-cell memory formation after mild COVID-19. TCRdb re-called the 5' RACE reads through MiXCR, storing one row per CDR3 protein. The sample gives around 100,000 distinct CDR3 sequences, about 20% of which show up once; 40% to 50% is in the top ten. Sequenced material: PBMCs or a T cell subset sorted from them (not recorded which). Receptors originate from a man in his late teens or twenties who had mild COVID-19 (a few samples of this study predate the infection). Cell type and time point are not known. The CDR3 runs from the conserved cysteine through the conserved F or W. The order of the fields is V gene, D gene, clone size, CDR3 length, J gene, CDR3 protein, CDR3 DNA. A D gene is named only where the DNA matches it firmly. Size is stated for part of the rows, as once, few or many counts, or as a class when the clone is expanded.

v_call: TRBV4-1
d_call: -
clone_size: few
cdr3_length: 17
j_call: TRBJ2-3
cdr3_aa: CASRATLYLKGADTQYF
cdr3_nt: TGCGCCAGCAGGGCTACCCTGTATCTCAAGGGAGCAGATACGCAGTATTTT

v_call: TRBV7-7
d_call: -
clone_size: -
cdr3_length: 13
j_call: TRBJ2-5
cdr3_aa: CASSPRAEETQYF
cdr3_nt: TGTGCCAGCAGTCCCCGGGCGGAGGAGACCCAGTACTTC

v_call: TRBV20-1
d_call: TRBD1
clone_size: -
cdr3_length: 13
j_call: TRBJ2-7
cdr3_aa: CSARATGGHEQYF
cdr3_nt: TGCAGTGCTAGGGCGACAGGGGGCCACGAGCAGTACTTC

v_call: TRBV9
d_call: -
clone_size: -
cdr3_length: 15
j_call: TRBJ2-3
cdr3_aa: CASSVVGTSTDTQYF
cdr3_nt: TGTGCCAGCAGCGTAGTCGGGACTAGCACAGATACGCAGTATTTT

v_call: TRBV7-9
d_call: TRBD2
clone_size: -
cdr3_length: 16
j_call: TRBJ2-2
cdr3_aa: CASSLGLAENTGELFF
cdr3_nt: TGTGCCAGCAGCTTAGGACTAGCGGAGAACACCGGGGAGCTGTTTTTT

v_call: TRBV10-3
d_call: TRBD1
clone_size: -
cdr3_length: 14
j_call: TRBJ2-3
cdr3_aa: CAISIKQGADTQYF
cdr3_nt: TGTGCCATCAGTATTAAACAGGGGGCAGATACGCAGTATTTT

v_call: TRBV28
d_call: TRBD1
clone_size: few
cdr3_length: 17
j_call: TRBJ1-2
cdr3_aa: CASSPHLRDRANYGYTF
cdr3_nt: TGTGCCAGCAGCCCGCACCTCCGGGACAGAGCTAACTATGGCTACACCTTC

v_call: TRBV20-1
d_call: -
clone_size: few
cdr3_length: 13
j_call: TRBJ2-1
cdr3_aa: CSASLTRGYEQFF
cdr3_nt: TGCAGTGCTAGTCTGACGCGGGGTTATGAGCAGTTCTTC

v_call: TRBV6-2/TRBV6-3
d_call: -
clone_size: few
cdr3_length: 10
j_call: TRBJ2-7
cdr3_aa: CASRGNEQYF
cdr3_nt: TGTGCCAGCAGAGGTAACGAGCAGTACTTC

v_call: TRBV6-5
d_call: -
clone_size: -
cdr3_length: 12
j_call: TRBJ2-2
cdr3_aa: CASSRQSGELFF
cdr3_nt: TGTGCCAGCAGTCGGCAGTCCGGGGAGCTGTTTTTT

v_call: TRBV7-9
d_call: -
clone_size: -
cdr3_length: 17
j_call: TRBJ1-4
cdr3_aa: CASSLEVTPGLNEKLFF
cdr3_nt: TGTGCCAGCAGCTTAGAGGTGACACCCGGACTTAATGAAAAACTGTTTTTT

v_call: TRBV15
d_call: TRBD2
clone_size: few
cdr3_length: 19
j_call: TRBJ2-3
cdr3_aa: CATSRPQGLAGVDTDTQYF
cdr3_nt: TGTGCCACCAGCAGACCCCAAGGACTAGCGGGGGTAGACACAGATACGCAGTATTTT

v_call: TRBV28
d_call: -
clone_size: -
cdr3_length: 16
j_call: TRBJ2-1
cdr3_aa: CASSLVSRGGENEQFF
cdr3_nt: TGTGCCAGCAGTTTAGTGTCAAGGGGTGGTGAGAATGAGCAGTTCTTC

v_call: TRBV27
d_call: TRBD1
clone_size: few
cdr3_length: 15
j_call: TRBJ2-7
cdr3_aa: CASSLTPDRGDEQYF
cdr3_nt: TGTGCCAGCAGTTTAACCCCGGACAGGGGGGACGAGCAGTACTTC

v_call: TRBV6-2/TRBV6-3
d_call: TRBD1
clone_size: few
cdr3_length: 15
j_call: TRBJ2-3
cdr3_aa: CASSYSGQGTDTQYF
cdr3_nt: TGTGCCAGCAGTTACTCGGGACAGGGGACAGATACGCAGTATTTT

v_call: TRBV4-3
d_call: -
clone_size: few
cdr3_length: 15
j_call: TRBJ1-3
cdr3_aa: CASSQGGGSGNTIYF
cdr3_nt: TGCGCCAGCAGCCAGGGAGGGGGGTCTGGAAACACCATATATTTT

v_call: TRBV7-6
d_call: TRBD2
clone_size: -
cdr3_length: 15
j_call: TRBJ2-5
cdr3_aa: CASSLTGTSGETQYF
cdr3_nt: TGTGCCAGCAGCCTAACCGGGACTAGCGGGGAGACCCAGTACTTC

v_call: TRBV18
d_call: TRBD1
clone_size: few
cdr3_length: 16
j_call: TRBJ2-1
cdr3_aa: CASSPPDRVERNEQFF
cdr3_nt: TGTGCCAGCTCACCGCCTGACAGGGTAGAGCGCAATGAGCAGTTCTTC

v_call: TRBV7-9
d_call: TRBD2
clone_size: few
cdr3_length: 16
j_call: TRBJ2-4
cdr3_aa: CASASAGGVDKNIQYF
cdr3_nt: TGTGCCAGCGCCTCAGCGGGGGGGGTTGACAAAAACATTCAGTACTTC

v_call: TRBV20-1
d_call: -
clone_size: few
cdr3_length: 14
j_call: TRBJ2-5
cdr3_aa: CSASYLSGKETQYF
cdr3_nt: TGCAGTGCTAGTTACCTTAGCGGCAAAGAGACCCAGTACTTC

v_call: TRBV4-1
d_call: TRBD1
clone_size: -
cdr3_length: 14
j_call: TRBJ2-7
cdr3_aa: CASSQAGQPYEQYF
cdr3_nt: TGCGCCAGCAGCCAAGCGGGACAGCCCTACGAGCAGTACTTC

v_call: TRBV4-3
d_call: -
clone_size: -
cdr3_length: 14
j_call: TRBJ2-3
cdr3_aa: CASSQGLGSDTQYF
cdr3_nt: TGCGCCAGCAGCCAAGGACTAGGCTCAGATACGCAGTATTTT

v_call: TRBV7-8
d_call: -
clone_size: -
cdr3_length: 14
j_call: TRBJ2-1
cdr3_aa: CASSSSPVGNEQFF
cdr3_nt: TGTGCCAGCAGCTCTTCACCGGTGGGGAATGAGCAGTTCTTC

v_call: TRBV5-5
d_call: -
clone_size: -
cdr3_length: 13
j_call: TRBJ2-2
cdr3_aa: CASRYTGSGELFF
cdr3_nt: TGTGCCAGCAGGTATACAGGCTCCGGGGAGCTGTTTTTT

v_call: TRBV12-3/TRBV12-4
d_call: -
clone_size: few
cdr3_length: 14
j_call: TRBJ1-5
cdr3_aa: CASSFRGGNQPQHF
cdr3_nt: TGTGCCAGCAGTTTTAGAGGCGGCAATCAGCCCCAGCATTTT

v_call: TRBV30
d_call: -
clone_size: -
cdr3_length: 12
j_call: TRBJ1-5
cdr3_aa: CAWSVPLGPQHF
cdr3_nt: TGTGCCTGGAGTGTACCTCTTGGGCCCCAGCATTTT

v_call: TRBV28
d_call: TRBD2
clone_size: few
cdr3_length: 15
j_call: TRBJ2-1
cdr3_aa: CASSLTSGGAAEQFF
cdr3_nt: TGTGCCAGCAGTCTGACTAGCGGGGGGGCCGCTGAGCAGTTCTTC

v_call: TRBV9
d_call: -
clone_size: -
cdr3_length: 14
j_call: TRBJ2-3
cdr3_aa: CASSEWGFPDTQYF
cdr3_nt: TGTGCCAGCAGCGAATGGGGTTTCCCAGATACGCAGTATTTT

v_call: TRBV7-3
d_call: TRBD2
clone_size: few
cdr3_length: 13
j_call: TRBJ2-1
cdr3_aa: CASSGGVNNEQFF
cdr3_nt: TGTGCCAGCAGCGGGGGGGTTAACAATGAGCAGTTCTTC

v_call: TRBV19
d_call: -
clone_size: -
cdr3_length: 16
j_call: TRBJ1-5
cdr3_aa: CASSSTPRVSNQPQHF
cdr3_nt: TGTGCCAGTAGTAGCACTCCCAGGGTAAGCAATCAGCCCCAGCATTTT

v_call: TRBV5-1
d_call: -
clone_size: -
cdr3_length: 14
j_call: TRBJ1-1
cdr3_aa: CASSLVGTNTEAFF
cdr3_nt: TGCGCCAGCAGCTTGGTGGGGACGAACACTGAAGCTTTCTTT

v_call: TRBV7-9
d_call: TRBD1
clone_size: few
cdr3_length: 17
j_call: TRBJ1-1
cdr3_aa: CASRTTGGGFLNTEAFF
cdr3_nt: TGTGCCAGTAGAACGACAGGGGGCGGGTTTTTGAACACTGAAGCTTTCTTT

v_call: TRBV7-9
d_call: -
clone_size: -
cdr3_length: 14
j_call: TRBJ1-1
cdr3_aa: CASSLVGLNTEAFF
cdr3_nt: TGTGCCAGCAGCTTAGTGGGCCTTAACACTGAAGCTTTCTTT

v_call: TRBV3-1
d_call: TRBD1
clone_size: few
cdr3_length: 16
j_call: TRBJ2-1
cdr3_aa: CASSPSTGVAGNEQFF
cdr3_nt: TGTGCCAGCAGCCCCTCGACAGGGGTCGCCGGAAATGAGCAGTTCTTC

v_call: TRBV7-9
d_call: -
clone_size: -
cdr3_length: 18
j_call: TRBJ2-3
cdr3_aa: CASSSQGGGWRDTDTQYF
cdr3_nt: TGTGCCAGCAGCTCCCAAGGGGGGGGCTGGAGGGACACAGATACGCAGTATTTT

v_call: TRBV4-1
d_call: -
clone_size: few
cdr3_length: 14
j_call: TRBJ1-5
cdr3_aa: CASSQVGGDQPQHF
cdr3_nt: TGCGCCAGCAGCCAAGTAGGGGGTGATCAGCCCCAGCATTTT

v_call: TRBV4-1
d_call: -
clone_size: few
cdr3_length: 14
j_call: TRBJ2-1
cdr3_aa: CASSYIGRSNEQFF
cdr3_nt: TGCGCCAGCAGCTATATAGGACGGAGTAATGAGCAGTTCTTC

v_call: TRBV19
d_call: -
clone_size: few
cdr3_length: 15
j_call: TRBJ1-5
cdr3_aa: CASSIVLRSNQPQHF
cdr3_nt: TGTGCCAGTAGTATCGTTTTAAGGAGCAATCAGCCCCAGCATTTT

v_call: TRBV6-5
d_call: TRBD2
clone_size: -
cdr3_length: 13
j_call: TRBJ2-1
cdr3_aa: CASSYSGGYEQFF
cdr3_nt: TGTGCCAGCAGTTACTCGGGAGGGTATGAGCAGTTCTTC

v_call: TRBV10-3
d_call: TRBD1
clone_size: -
cdr3_length: 12
j_call: TRBJ1-4
cdr3_aa: CAIRDREEKLFF
cdr3_nt: TGTGCCATCCGGGACAGGGAGGAAAAACTGTTTTTT

v_call: TRBV6-5
d_call: TRBD1
clone_size: -
cdr3_length: 14
j_call: TRBJ1-4
cdr3_aa: CASSYGTGNEKLFF
cdr3_nt: TGTGCCAGCAGCTACGGGACAGGGAATGAAAAACTGTTTTTT

v_call: TRBV7-2
d_call: -
clone_size: few
cdr3_length: 15
j_call: TRBJ1-2
cdr3_aa: CASSLRGVTNYGYTF
cdr3_nt: TGTGCCAGCAGCTTGCGGGGAGTGACTAACTATGGCTACACCTTC

v_call: TRBV4-1
d_call: -
clone_size: few
cdr3_length: 14
j_call: TRBJ2-5
cdr3_aa: CASSQARSQETQYF
cdr3_nt: TGCGCCAGCAGCCAAGCCCGCAGTCAAGAGACCCAGTACTTC

v_call: TRBV5-1
d_call: TRBD2
clone_size: -
cdr3_length: 14
j_call: TRBJ2-5
cdr3_aa: CASSDASGVETQYF
cdr3_nt: TGCGCCAGCAGCGATGCTAGCGGGGTAGAGACCCAGTACTTC

v_call: TRBV12-3/TRBV12-4
d_call: -
clone_size: few
cdr3_length: 17
j_call: TRBJ2-3
cdr3_aa: CASSLGVSGAPASTQYF
cdr3_nt: TGTGCCAGCAGTTTAGGAGTGTCGGGGGCCCCTGCGAGTACGCAGTATTTT

v_call: TRBV24-1
d_call: TRBD2
clone_size: few
cdr3_length: 15
j_call: TRBJ2-5
cdr3_aa: CATSAQGTSQETQYF
cdr3_nt: TGTGCCACCAGTGCTCAGGGGACTAGCCAAGAGACCCAGTACTTC

v_call: TRBV5-1
d_call: -
clone_size: -
cdr3_length: 17
j_call: TRBJ2-2
cdr3_aa: CASSFTPDREGPGELFF
cdr3_nt: TGCGCCAGCAGCTTCACCCCAGACAGGGAGGGTCCCGGGGAGCTGTTTTTT

v_call: TRBV4-2
d_call: -
clone_size: -
cdr3_length: 13
j_call: TRBJ1-1
cdr3_aa: CASSQDSGTEAFF
cdr3_nt: TGTGCCAGCAGCCAAGATAGTGGGACTGAAGCTTTCTTT

v_call: TRBV29-1
d_call: -
clone_size: few
cdr3_length: 14
j_call: TRBJ1-1
cdr3_aa: CSVEDRRGNTEAFF
cdr3_nt: TGCAGCGTTGAAGATCGGCGCGGGAACACTGAAGCTTTCTTT

v_call: TRBV5-1
d_call: -
clone_size: many
cdr3_length: 13
j_call: TRBJ2-3
cdr3_aa: CASSLDHTDTQYF
cdr3_nt: TGCGCCAGCAGCTTGGACCACACAGATACGCAGTATTTT

v_call: TRBV3-1
d_call: -
clone_size: -
cdr3_length: 15
j_call: TRBJ2-6
cdr3_aa: CASSQGGSGANVLTF
cdr3_nt: TGTGCCAGCAGCCAAGGCGGATCTGGGGCCAACGTCCTGACTTTC

v_call: TRBV2
d_call: -
clone_size: -
cdr3_length: 13
j_call: TRBJ2-7
cdr3_aa: CASSEILNSEQYF
cdr3_nt: TGTGCCAGCAGTGAGATCCTAAACAGCGAGCAGTACTTC